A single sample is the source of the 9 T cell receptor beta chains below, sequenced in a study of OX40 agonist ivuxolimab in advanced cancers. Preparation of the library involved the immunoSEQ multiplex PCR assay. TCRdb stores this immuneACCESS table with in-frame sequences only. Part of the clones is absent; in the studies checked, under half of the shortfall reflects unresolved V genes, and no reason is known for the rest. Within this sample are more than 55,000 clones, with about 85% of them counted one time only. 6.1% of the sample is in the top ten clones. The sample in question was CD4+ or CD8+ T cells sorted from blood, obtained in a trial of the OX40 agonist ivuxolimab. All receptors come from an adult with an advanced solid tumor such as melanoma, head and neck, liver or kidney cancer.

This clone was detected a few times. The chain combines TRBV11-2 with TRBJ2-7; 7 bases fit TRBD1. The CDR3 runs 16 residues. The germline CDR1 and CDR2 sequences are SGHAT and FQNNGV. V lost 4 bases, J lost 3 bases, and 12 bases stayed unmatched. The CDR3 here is CASSSIQGFNLYEQYF. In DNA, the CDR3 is TGTGCCAGCAGCTCCATACAGGGGTTTAATCTCTACGAGCAGTACTTC.

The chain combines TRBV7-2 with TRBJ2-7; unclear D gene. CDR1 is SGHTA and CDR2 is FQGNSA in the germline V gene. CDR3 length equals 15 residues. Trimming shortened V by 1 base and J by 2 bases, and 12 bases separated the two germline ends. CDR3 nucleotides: TGTGCCAGCAGCTTAGAGTTTGACCCTACCTACGAGCAGTACTTC. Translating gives CASSLEFDPTYEQYF.

The CDR3 DNA is TGCAGCGCACGTGCACCAGGGATGAACACTGAAGCTTTCTTT. Translating it yields CSARAPGMNTEAFF. The chain combines TRBV29-1 with TRBJ1-1; TRBD1 is a possible D gene (5 bases). The V and J ends lost 7 bases and 0 bases respectively, with 15 bases between them. The germline V gene has CDR1 SQVTM and CDR2 ANQGSEA. This CDR3 region has 14 residues.

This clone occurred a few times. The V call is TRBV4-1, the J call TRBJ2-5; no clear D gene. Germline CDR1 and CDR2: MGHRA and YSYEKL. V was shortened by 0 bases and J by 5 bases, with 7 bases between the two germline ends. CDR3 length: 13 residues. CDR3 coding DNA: TGCGCCAGCAGCCAAGAGGAAAGGGAGACCCAGTACTTC. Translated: CASSQEERETQYF.

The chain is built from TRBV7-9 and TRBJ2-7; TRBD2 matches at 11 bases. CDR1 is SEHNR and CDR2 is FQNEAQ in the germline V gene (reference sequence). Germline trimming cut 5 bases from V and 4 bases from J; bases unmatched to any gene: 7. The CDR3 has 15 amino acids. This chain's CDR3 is CASSRTSGRSYEQYF. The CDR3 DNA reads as TGTGCCAGCAGCCGGACTAGCGGGCGCAGTTACGAGCAGTACTTC.

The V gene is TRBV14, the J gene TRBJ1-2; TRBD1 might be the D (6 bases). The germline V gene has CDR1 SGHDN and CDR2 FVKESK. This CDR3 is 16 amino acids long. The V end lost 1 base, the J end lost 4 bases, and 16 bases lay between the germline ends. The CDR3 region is CASSQAPVQGLYGYTF. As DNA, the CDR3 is TGTGCCAGCAGCCAAGCCCCGGTCCAGGGGCTCTATGGCTACACCTTC.

The CDR3 spells CASSLFLLAGGHTGELFF. CDR3 nucleotide sequence: TGCGCCAGCAGCTTGTTTCTGTTAGCGGGAGGGCACACCGGGGAGCTGTTTTTT. This chain uses TRBV5-1 with TRBJ2-2; TRBD2 agrees at 11 bases. Trimming cost V 1 base and J 3 bases; bases outside gene matches: 8. Per germline, CDR1 SGHRS and CDR2 YFSETQ. The CDR3 extends over 18 amino acids.

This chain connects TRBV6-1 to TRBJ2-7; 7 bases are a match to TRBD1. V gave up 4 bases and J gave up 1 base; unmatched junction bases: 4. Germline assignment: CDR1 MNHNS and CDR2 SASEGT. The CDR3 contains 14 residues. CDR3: CASSVWGQSYEQYF. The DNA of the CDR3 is TGTGCCAGCAGTGTTTGGGGACAGTCCTACGAGCAGTACTTC.

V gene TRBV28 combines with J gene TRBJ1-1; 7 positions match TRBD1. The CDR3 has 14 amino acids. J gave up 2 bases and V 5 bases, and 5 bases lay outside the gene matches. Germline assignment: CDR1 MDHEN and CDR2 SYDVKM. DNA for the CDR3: TGTGCCAGCAGTCGACAGGGTTCCAACACTGAAGCTTTCTTT. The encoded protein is CASSRQGSNTEAFF.